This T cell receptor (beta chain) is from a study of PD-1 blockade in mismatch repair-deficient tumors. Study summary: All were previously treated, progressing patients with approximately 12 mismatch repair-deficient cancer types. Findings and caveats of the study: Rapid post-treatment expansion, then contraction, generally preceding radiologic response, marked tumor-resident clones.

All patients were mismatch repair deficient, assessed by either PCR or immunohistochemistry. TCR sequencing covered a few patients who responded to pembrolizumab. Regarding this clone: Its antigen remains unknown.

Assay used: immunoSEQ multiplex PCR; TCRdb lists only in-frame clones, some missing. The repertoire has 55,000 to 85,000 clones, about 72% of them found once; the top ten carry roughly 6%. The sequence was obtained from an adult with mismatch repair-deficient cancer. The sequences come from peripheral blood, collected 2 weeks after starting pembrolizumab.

The CDR3 region is CAAGGLAGKIGQFF. The CDR3 DNA sequence: TGTGCCGCGGGCGGGCTAGCGGGAAAGATCGGGCAGTTCTTC. This chain connects TRBV10-3 to TRBJ2-1, with 9 bases identical to TRBD2. The germline V gene encodes CDR1 ENHRY and CDR2 SYGVKD. Trimming at V came to 11 bases and at J to 12 bases, leaving 17 bases not matched to a gene. The CDR3 is 14 residues long.